The rows below give T cell receptor beta chains drawn from one sample of a study of graft-versus-host responses after intestinal transplantation. These TCRs are of unknown antigen specificity. Clones were read by immunoSEQ multiplex PCR, and TCRdb kept only the in-frame ones, dropping some. The sample has some 120,000 clones, 85% to 95% seen once. Specimen: unstimulated CD8+ T cells sorted from spleen or lymph node cells, collected before transplant. The origin of the receptors is a human donor who was the organ donor for an intestinal transplant. The CDR3 runs from the conserved cysteine through the conserved F or W. The order of the fields is V gene, J gene, CDR3 protein.

>TRBV30|TRBJ2-7
CAWKGTDPYEQYF
>TRBV15|TRBJ2-2
CATSLGTSNTGELFF
>TRBV10-3|TRBJ2-3
CAITYDRTDTQYF
>TRBV10-3|TRBJ1-1
CAISDNGANTEAFF
>TRBV28|TRBJ1-2
CASSLFIGGQANYGYTF
>TRBV2|TRBJ2-1
CASSDNEQFF
>TRBV20-1|TRBJ2-3
CSARPDTQYF
>TRBV28|TRBJ1-1
CASSWGGRTEAFF
>TRBV9|TRBJ2-1
CASSVGLAGYEQFF
>TRBV29-1|TRBJ2-7
CSAEGPTTYEQYF
>TRBV5-6|TRBJ1-5
CASSQLGNQPQHF
>TRBV6-6|TRBJ1-5
CASRQGEPQHF
>TRBV15|TRBJ2-5
CATSVRLQGLVQETQYF
>TRBV5-6|TRBJ1-4
CASSSAKQGTGREKLFF
>TRBV5-4|TRBJ2-1
CASSLAGNEQFF
>TRBV9|TRBJ1-5
CASSAGTSNQPQHF
>TRBV20-1|TRBJ1-2
CSAQGEGGYTF
>TRBV7-2|TRBJ2-7
CASSLRTYEQYF
>TRBV30|TRBJ1-5
CAWGTASNQPQHF
>TRBV2|TRBJ2-1
CASAGLRTSSYNEQFF
>TRBV19|TRBJ2-1
CASSTGVSSYNEQFF
>TRBV9|TRBJ1-4
CASSEQGALNEKLFF
>TRBV15|TRBJ2-5
CATSQGQGKGAQYF
>TRBV11-2|TRBJ2-7
CASSLEVGSYEQYF
>TRBV14|TRBJ2-7
CASSREPGLLADEQYF
>TRBV2|TRBJ1-1
CASSGDRGLGVNTEAFF